This T cell receptor (beta chain) was captured by sequencing in a study of cytomegalovirus exposure and HLA in healthy donors. Generated by immunoSEQ multiplex PCR, the TCRdb table keeps only in-frame clones and is missing some. The table lists some 120,000 clones, approximately 94% of them singletons, with about 1.7% in the top ten. The sequence derives from a man between 18 and 29 years old in good health and CMV-seronegative. Sequenced: PBMCs.

The CDR3 here is CASREQGGETQYF. The CDR3 DNA sequence: TGTGCCAGCAGAGAACAGGGGGGAGAGACCCAGTACTTC. V usage is TRBV5-4 and J usage is TRBJ2-5, with TRBD1 identical over 8 bases. The CDR3 spans 13 residues. The trim removed 5 bases at V and 4 bases at J, leaving 4 bases unmatched. Germline values: CDR1 SGHNT, CDR2 YYREEE (reference sequence).